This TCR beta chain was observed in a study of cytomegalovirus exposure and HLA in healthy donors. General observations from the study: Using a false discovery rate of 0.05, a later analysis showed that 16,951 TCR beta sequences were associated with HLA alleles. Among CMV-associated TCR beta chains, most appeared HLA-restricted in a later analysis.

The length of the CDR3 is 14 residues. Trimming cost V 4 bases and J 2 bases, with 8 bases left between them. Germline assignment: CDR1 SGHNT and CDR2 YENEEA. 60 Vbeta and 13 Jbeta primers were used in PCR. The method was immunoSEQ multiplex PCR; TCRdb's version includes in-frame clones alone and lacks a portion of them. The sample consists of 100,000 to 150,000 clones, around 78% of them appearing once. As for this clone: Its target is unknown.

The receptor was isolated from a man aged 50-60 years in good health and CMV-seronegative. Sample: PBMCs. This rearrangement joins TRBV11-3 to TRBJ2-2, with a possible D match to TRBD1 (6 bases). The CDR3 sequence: CASSSQGNTGELFF. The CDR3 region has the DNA TGTGCCAGCAGCTCACAGGGAAACACCGGGGAGCTGTTTTTT.